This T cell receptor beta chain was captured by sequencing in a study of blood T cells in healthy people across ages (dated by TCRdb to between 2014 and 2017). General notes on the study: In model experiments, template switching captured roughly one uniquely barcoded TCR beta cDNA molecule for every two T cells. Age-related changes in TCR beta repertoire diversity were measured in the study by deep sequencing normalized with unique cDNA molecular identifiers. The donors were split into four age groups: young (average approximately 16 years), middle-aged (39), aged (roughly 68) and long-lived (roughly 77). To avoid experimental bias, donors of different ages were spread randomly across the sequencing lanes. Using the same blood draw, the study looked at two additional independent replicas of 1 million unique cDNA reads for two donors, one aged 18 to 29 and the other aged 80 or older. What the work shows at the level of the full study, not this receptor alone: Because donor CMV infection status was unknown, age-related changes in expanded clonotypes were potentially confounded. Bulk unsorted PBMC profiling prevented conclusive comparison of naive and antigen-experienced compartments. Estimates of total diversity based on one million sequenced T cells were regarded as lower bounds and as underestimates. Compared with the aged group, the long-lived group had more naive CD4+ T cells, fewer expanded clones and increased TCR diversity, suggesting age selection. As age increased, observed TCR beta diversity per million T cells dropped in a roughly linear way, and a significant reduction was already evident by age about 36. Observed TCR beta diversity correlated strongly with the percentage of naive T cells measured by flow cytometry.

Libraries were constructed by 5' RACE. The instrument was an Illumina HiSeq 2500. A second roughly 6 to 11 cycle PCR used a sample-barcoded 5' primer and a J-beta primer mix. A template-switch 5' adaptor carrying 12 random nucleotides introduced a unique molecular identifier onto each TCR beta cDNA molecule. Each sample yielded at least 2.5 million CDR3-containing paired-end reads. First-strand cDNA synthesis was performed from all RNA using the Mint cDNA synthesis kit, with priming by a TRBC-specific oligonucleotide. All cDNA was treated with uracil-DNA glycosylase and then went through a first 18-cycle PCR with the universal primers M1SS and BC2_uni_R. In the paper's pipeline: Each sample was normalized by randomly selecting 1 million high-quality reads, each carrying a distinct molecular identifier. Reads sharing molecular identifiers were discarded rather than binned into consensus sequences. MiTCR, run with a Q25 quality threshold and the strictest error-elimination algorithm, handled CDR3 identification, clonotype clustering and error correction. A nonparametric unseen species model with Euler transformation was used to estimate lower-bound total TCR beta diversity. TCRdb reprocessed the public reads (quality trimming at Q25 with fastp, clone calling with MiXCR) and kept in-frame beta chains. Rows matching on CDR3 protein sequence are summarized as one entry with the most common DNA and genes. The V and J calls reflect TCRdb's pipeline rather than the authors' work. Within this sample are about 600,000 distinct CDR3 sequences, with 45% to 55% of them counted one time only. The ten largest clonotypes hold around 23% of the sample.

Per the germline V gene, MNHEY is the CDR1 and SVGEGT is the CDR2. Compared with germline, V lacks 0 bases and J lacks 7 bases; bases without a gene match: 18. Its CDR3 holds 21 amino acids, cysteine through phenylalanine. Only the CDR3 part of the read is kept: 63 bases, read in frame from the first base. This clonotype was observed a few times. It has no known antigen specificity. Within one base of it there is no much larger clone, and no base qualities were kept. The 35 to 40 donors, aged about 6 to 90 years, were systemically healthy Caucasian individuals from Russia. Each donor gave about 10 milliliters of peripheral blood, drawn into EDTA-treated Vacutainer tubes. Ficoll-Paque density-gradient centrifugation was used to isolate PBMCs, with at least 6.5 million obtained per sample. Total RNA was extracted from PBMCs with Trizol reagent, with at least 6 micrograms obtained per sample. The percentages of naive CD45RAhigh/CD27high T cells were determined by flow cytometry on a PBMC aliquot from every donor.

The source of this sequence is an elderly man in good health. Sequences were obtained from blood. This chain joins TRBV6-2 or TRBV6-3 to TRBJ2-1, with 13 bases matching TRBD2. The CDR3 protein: CASSYSRGGLAGVALGNEQFF. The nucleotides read TGTGCCAGCAGTTACTCGAGAGGAGGACTAGCGGGAGTAGCCCTGGGGAATGAGCAGTTCTTC.